Following are 5 T cell receptor beta chains from one sample sequenced in a study of CD8+ T cells in alopecia areata. Treatment noted: oral pan-JAK inhibitor, 5-10 mg twice daily. RNA, once extracted, was reverse transcribed into cDNA for use as the sequencing template. The table came from immunoSEQ multiplex PCR; TCRdb's copy has only in-frame clones and leaves some out. The sample includes 110,000 to 150,000 clones, 45% to 60% of them seen just once. The sequences come from CD8+ T cells sorted from blood, collected at week 4, from a patient treated with tofacitinib. These TCRs come from a human donor with alopecia areata.

This clone has a single count. This CDR3 is also generated by other DNA sequences in the sample. This chain joins TRBV4-1 and TRBJ2-7; TRBD1 agrees at 8 bases. The V and J ends lost 1 base and 2 bases, in that order; junction bases with no gene match: 4. The CDR3 totals 15 residues. Germline CDR1 is MGHRA and CDR2 is YSYEKL. The CDR3, as DNA: TGCGCCAGCAGCCAAGGAACAGGGGGGACCTACGAGCAGTACTTC. Translated: CASSQGTGGTYEQYF.

The chain joins TRBV4-1 to TRBJ1-1, with D hard to call. Looked up from germline, CDR1 is MGHRA and CDR2 is YSYEKL. CDR3 size: 13 residues. V lost 2 bases, J lost 0 bases, and 4 bases lay in between. The CDR3: CASSQSLNTEAFF. For the CDR3, the DNA is TGCGCCAGCAGCCAATCCCTGAACACTGAAGCTTTCTTT.

A note on this clone: At one end, the junction sequence differs from germline, possibly due to a read error. This rearrangement joins TRBV9 to TRBJ1-1; D remains unclear. Germline loops: CDR1 SGDLS, CDR2 YYNGEE. The CDR3 sequence is 13 residues long. CDR3: CASSVGVKTEAFF. The CDR3 DNA sequence: TGTGCCAGCAGCGTAGGGGTGAAAACTGAAGCTTTCTTT. The variable domain in full, completed from reference TRBV9 and TRBJ1-1, reads DSGVTQTPKHLITATGQRVTLRCSPRSGDLSVYWYQQSLDQGLQFLIQYYNGEERAKGNILERFSAQQFPDLHSELNLSSLELGDSALYFCASSVGVKTEAFFGQGTRLTVV.

CDR3: CASSFKAGGTYEQYF. The CDR3 nucleotides are TGTGCCAGCAGCTTCAAAGCGGGGGGGACCTACGAGCAGTACTTC. V is TRBV11-2 and J is TRBJ2-7; 10 bases are shared with TRBD2. Trimming at V came to 3 bases and at J to 2 bases, leaving 4 bases not matched to a gene. This CDR3 contains 15 residues. Germline V lookup: CDR1 SGHAT, CDR2 FQNNGV. Full variable domain (missing parts from reference TRBV11-2 and TRBJ2-7): EAGVAQSPRYKIIEKRQSVAFWCNPISGHATLYWYQQILGQGPKLLIQFQNNGVVDDSQLPKDRFSAERLKGVDSTLKIQPAKLEDSAVYLCASSFKAGGTYEQYFGPGTRLTVT.

This clone was seen a handful of times. The chain has TRBV4-2 and TRBJ2-7; 14 bases are shared with TRBD2. Per the germline V gene, CDR1 is LGHNA and CDR2 is YNFKEQ. CDR3 length: 16 residues. V dropped 3 bases and J dropped 4; count of bases not matched to a gene: 5. The CDR3 here is CASSQSGTSGGYEQYF. CDR3 sequence (DNA): TGTGCCAGCAGCCAGAGCGGGACTAGCGGGGGATACGAGCAGTACTTC.